What follows describes a single TCR beta chain. Antigen: not known. V was trimmed by 5 bases and J by 1 base, leaving 11 bases between them. This CDR3 comprises 14 residues. Germline-derived CDR1 and CDR2 are PRHDT and FYEKMQ (reference sequence). The data derive from a study of early T cells in non-severe SARS-CoV-2 infection. The overall study: Alpha and beta chains were unpaired, from unsorted whole-blood bulk RNA. Study conclusions and caveats: Comparison of clonotypes with VDJdb favored anti-spike CD8 responses while missing private and CD4 specificities.

Attachment of unique molecular identifiers was made to individual cDNA molecules. TCRdb reprocessed the 5' RACE reads via MiXCR and lists one record per CDR3 protein. This table has around 92,000 distinct CDR3 sequences, approximately 10% appearing once. The sample was whole blood. The V and J genes are TRBV13 and TRBJ1-1, with a weak D call TRBD1 (5 bases). This sequence was found in an adult who was a healthcare worker with PCR-confirmed SARS-CoV-2 infection or an uninfected control (not recorded which). CDR3 coding DNA: TGTGCCAGCAGCATCCGACAGACGAACACTGAAGCTTTCTTT. Translated, it gives CASSIRQTNTEAFF.